This paragraph covers one TCR beta chain sequence. The V gene's germline CDR1 is SGHRS and CDR2 YFSETQ. The V and J ends lost 4 bases and 8 bases respectively, with 18 bases between them. The CDR3 contains 15 residues. As handled by the study authors: Counts of nucleated cells, estimated from reference gene primer amplification, were obtained. Sequencing was performed with immunoSEQ multiplex PCR; in TCRdb, only in-frame clones are kept and a portion is missing. That table furnishes V, J and clone size, whereas the DNA furnished D and trimming. This sample carries over 300,000 clones, about 82% of them seen once, and the ten largest clones take 1.5% to 2%. This sample is part of a study of blood T cell repertoires in COVID-19. Study as a whole: The United States, Italy and Spain were the sources of the acute and convalescent COVID-19 samples. Nucleic acid was either cDNA or gDNA, and it came from T cells, B-cell-depleted T cells, or PBMCs.

Sequencing input: peripheral blood. The chain uses TRBV5-1 and TRBJ1-4; D might be TRBD1 (5 bases). This receptor was taken from a woman aged 45-59 years with acute or convalescent COVID-19. Here the CDR3 DNA reads TGCGCCAGCAGCACCGGCGGGGCAGGGCTGGAAAAACTGTTTTTT. This codes for CASSTGGAGLEKLFF.